This TCR beta chain was retrieved from a study of T cell responses to AZD1222 COVID-19 vaccine. Broader study findings: Among spike-specific TCRs, nearly half reportedly target unmutated variant regions. Repertoire sampling happened only post peak T cell response. Among the donors, most were white British and more were female, and clonal diversity was possibly underestimated. CD4 TCRs associated with vaccination spanned spike, dominating at 160-218 and 743-854.

Assay: immunoSEQ multiplex PCR; the TCRdb copy retains only in-frame clones and omits some. The repertoire holds 150,000 to 200,000 clones, 90% to 95% seen once, with about 0.64% in the top ten. V lost 3 bases and J lost 2, with 26 bases in between. The CDR3 spans 19 residues. Germline loops: CDR1 LNHDA, CDR2 SQIVND (reference sequence). On this clone: As yet, its antigen is unknown.

The clonotype was recovered from an adult in good health. The chain combines TRBV19 with TRBJ2-7; possible D gene TRBD2, 6 bases. Material: peripheral blood, obtained on day 0 of AZD1222 vaccination. The CDR3 DNA follows: TGTGCCAGTAGTATTGCGGGAAGGGCAACCACGAAAACTACCTACGAGCAGTACTTC. Translating gives CASSIAGRATTKTTYEQYF.